A single sample is the source of the 7 T cell receptor beta chains below, sequenced in a study of shared clonotypes between healthy human individuals. The method was immunoSEQ multiplex PCR; TCRdb's version includes in-frame clones alone and lacks a portion of them. Counted here are some 550,000 clones, roughly 97% occurring once; the ten biggest clones make up 0.045% to 0.06%. The sequencing input was naive CD4+ T cells sorted from blood. The subset is: CD45RA+ positively selected. The origin of the receptors is a woman in her thirties in good health.

The chain joins TRBV2 to TRBJ2-7; 7 positions match TRBD2. V lost 6 bases, J lost 6 bases, and 8 bases stayed unmatched. The CDR3 has 13 amino acids. CDR1 is SNHLY, CDR2 FYNNEI, per germline. The CDR3 DNA reads as TGTGCCAGCAGCACAAATGGACTAGTCGAGCAGTACTTC. It codes for CASSTNGLVEQYF.

V gene TRBV10-3 combines with J gene TRBJ2-2, with TRBD2 matching over 12 bases. CDR3 length: 18 amino acids. The J segment lost 0 bases and the V segment lost 3 bases, leaving 5 bases of the junction unmatched. Germline V gives CDR1 ENHRY, CDR2 SYGVKD. The CDR3 loop reads CAISDSLAGGANTGELFF. The CDR3, as DNA: TGTGCCATCAGTGATTCACTAGCGGGAGGAGCGAACACCGGGGAGCTGTTTTTT.

In DNA form, the CDR3 reads TGTGCCAGCAGTCCCCGCGACAGGGCGGGAGCTTTCTTT. This gives the protein CASSPRDRAGAFF. This chain connects TRBV6-1 to TRBJ1-1; 7 bases align to TRBD1. The CDR3 spans 13 residues. V lost 5 bases to trimming and J lost 10 bases; unmatched junction nucleotides: 10. Germline CDR1 MNHNS, CDR2 SASEGT.

The rearrangement links TRBV27 to TRBJ2-7, with 10 bases aligning to TRBD1. This CDR3 has 16 amino acids. The germline V gene encodes CDR1 MNHEY and CDR2 SMNVEV (reference sequence). After removal of 4 bases from V and 5 bases from J, the junction contained 11 bases not matched to a gene. CDR3 residues: CASSYPSGQGLDEQYF. The CDR3 nucleotides are TGTGCCAGCAGTTACCCCTCGGGACAGGGGCTGGACGAGCAGTACTTC.

The chain is built from TRBV28 and TRBJ2-5, with 12 positions matching TRBD2. CDR1 and CDR2 (germline): MDHEN, SYDVKM. This CDR3 spans 16 amino acids. V trimming: 6 bases; J trimming: 0 bases; junction bases outside the gene matches: 5. The CDR3 sequence: CASSTLAGGYQETQYF. The CDR3 coding sequence is TGTGCCAGCAGCACACTAGCGGGGGGTTACCAAGAGACCCAGTACTTC.

This rearrangement joins TRBV29-1 to TRBJ1-2; D perhaps matches TRBD1 (5 bases). Between the trimmed V and J ends, which lost 3 bases and 5 bases, there was a span of 13 bases. Germline V CDR1 and CDR2: SQVTM, ANQGSEA. The CDR3 runs to 13 residues. As DNA, the CDR3 is TGCAGCGTTGAGCCGGGGGGAATGTATGGCTACACCTTC. It encodes CSVEPGGMYGYTF.

J is TRBJ2-7 and V is TRBV15, with D perhaps TRBD2 (5 bases). Per the germline V gene, CDR1 is LNHNV and CDR2 is YYDKDF (reference sequence). The length of the CDR3 is 15 residues. V gave up 1 base and J gave up 2 bases, with 12 bases separating them. The CDR3 protein is CATSRGGKATYEQYF. The CDR3 nucleotides are TGTGCCACCAGCAGAGGAGGGAAAGCCACCTACGAGCAGTACTTC.